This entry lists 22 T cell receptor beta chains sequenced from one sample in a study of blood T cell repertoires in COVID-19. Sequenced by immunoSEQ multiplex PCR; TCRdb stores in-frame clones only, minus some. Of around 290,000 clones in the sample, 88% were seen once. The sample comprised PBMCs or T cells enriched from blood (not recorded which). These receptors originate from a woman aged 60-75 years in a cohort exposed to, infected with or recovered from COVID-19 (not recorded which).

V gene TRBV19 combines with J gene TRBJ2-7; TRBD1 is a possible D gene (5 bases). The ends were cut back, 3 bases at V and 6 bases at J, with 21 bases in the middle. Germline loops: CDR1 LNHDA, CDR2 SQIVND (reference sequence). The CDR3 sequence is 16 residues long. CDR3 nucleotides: TGTGCCAGTAGTATGGCAGGGAAGACCCACTACGGCGAGCAGTACTTC. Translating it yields CASSMAGKTHYGEQYF.

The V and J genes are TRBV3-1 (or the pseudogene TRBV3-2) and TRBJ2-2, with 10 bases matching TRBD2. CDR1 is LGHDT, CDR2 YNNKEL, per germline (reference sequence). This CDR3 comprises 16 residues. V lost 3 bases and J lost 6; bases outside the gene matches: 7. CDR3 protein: CASSQRTSGEAGELFF. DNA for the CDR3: TGTGCCAGCAGCCAGCGGACTAGCGGAGAAGCCGGGGAGCTGTTTTTT.

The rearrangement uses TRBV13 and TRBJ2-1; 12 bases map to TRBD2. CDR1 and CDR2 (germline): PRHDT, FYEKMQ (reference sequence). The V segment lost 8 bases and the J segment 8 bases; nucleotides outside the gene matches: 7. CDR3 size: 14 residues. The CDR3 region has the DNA TGTGCCAGCGGAGCTAGCGGGAGGGTGGATGAGCAGTTCTTC. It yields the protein CASGASGRVDEQFF. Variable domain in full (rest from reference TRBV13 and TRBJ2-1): AAGVIQSPRHLIKEKRETATLKCYPIPRHDTVYWYQQGPGQDPQFLISFYEKMQSDKGSIPDRFSAQQFSDYHSELNMSSLELGDSALYFCASGASGRVDEQFFGPGTRLTVL.

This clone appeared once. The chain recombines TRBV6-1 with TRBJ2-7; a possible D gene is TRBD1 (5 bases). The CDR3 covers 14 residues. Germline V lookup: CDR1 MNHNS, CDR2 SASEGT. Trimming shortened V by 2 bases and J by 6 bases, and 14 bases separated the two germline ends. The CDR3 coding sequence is TGTGCCAGCAGTGAAAGGGCGCAGGGTGCCGAGCAGTACTTC. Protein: CASSERAQGAEQYF.

CDR3 in DNA: TGCGCCAGCAGCCACGGGACAGCCCGAGAAGCTTTCTTT. Encoded protein: CASSHGTAREAFF. V and J are TRBV4-1 and TRBJ1-1; 7 nucleotides match TRBD1. Losses at the gene ends were 3 bases for V and 8 bases for J; bases not matched to a gene: 6. This CDR3 spans 13 amino acids. Per germline, CDR1 MGHRA and CDR2 YSYEKL.

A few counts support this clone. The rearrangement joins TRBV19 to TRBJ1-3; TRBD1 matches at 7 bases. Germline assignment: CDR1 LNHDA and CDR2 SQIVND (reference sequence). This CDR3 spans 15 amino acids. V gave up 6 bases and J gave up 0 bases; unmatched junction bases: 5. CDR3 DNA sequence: TGTGCCAGTAGCGGACAGGCGAGCTCTGGAAACACCATATATTTT. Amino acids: CASSGQASSGNTIYF.

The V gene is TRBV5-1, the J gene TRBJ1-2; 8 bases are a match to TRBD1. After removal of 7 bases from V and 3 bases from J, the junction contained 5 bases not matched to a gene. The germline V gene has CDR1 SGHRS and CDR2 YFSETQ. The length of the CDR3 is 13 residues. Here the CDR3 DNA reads TGCGCCAGCCAGACAGGGGACCACTATGGCTACACCTTC. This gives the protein CASQTGDHYGYTF.

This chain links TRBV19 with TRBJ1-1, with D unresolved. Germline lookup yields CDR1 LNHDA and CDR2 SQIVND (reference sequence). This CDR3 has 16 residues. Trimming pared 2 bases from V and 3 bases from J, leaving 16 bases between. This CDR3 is CASSILGHGSDTEAFF. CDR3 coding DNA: TGTGCCAGTAGTATATTGGGCCATGGCTCGGACACTGAAGCTTTCTTT.

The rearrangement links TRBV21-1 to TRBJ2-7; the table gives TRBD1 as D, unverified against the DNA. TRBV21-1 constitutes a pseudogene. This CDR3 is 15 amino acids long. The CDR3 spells CASIGTGASSYEQYF. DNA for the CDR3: TGTGCCAGCATCGGGACAGGGGCTAGCTCCTACGAGCAGTACTTC.

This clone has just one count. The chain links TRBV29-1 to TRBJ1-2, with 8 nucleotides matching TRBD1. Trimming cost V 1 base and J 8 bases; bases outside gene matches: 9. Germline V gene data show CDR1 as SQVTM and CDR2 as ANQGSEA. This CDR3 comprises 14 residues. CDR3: CSVEVRQGAWGYTF. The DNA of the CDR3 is TGCAGCGTTGAAGTGAGGCAGGGGGCCTGGGGCTACACCTTC.

The CDR3 DNA reads as TGTGCCAGCAGTGGAGGGACTAGCGGGAGGTCCTACAATGAGCAGTTCTTC. This sequence encodes CASSGGTSGRSYNEQFF. The rearrangement links TRBV2 to TRBJ2-1; 15 bases line up with TRBD2. Germline V gene lookup returns CDR1 SNHLY and CDR2 FYNNEI. The CDR3 has 17 residues. V lost 4 bases and J lost 1; bases outside the gene matches: 2.

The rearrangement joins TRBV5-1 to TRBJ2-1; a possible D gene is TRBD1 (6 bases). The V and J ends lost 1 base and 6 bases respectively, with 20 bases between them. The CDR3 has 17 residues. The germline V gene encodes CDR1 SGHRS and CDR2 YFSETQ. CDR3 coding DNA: TGCGCCAGCAGCTTGCAGTATGTCCAGGGGAGTGGCAATGAGCAGTTCTTC. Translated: CASSLQYVQGSGNEQFF. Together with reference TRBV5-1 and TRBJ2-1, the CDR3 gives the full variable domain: KAGVTQTPRYLIKTRGQQVTLSCSPISGHRSVSWYQQTPGQGLQFLFEYFSETQRNKGNFPGRFSGRQFSNSRSEMNVSTLELGDSALYLCASSLQYVQGSGNEQFFGPGTRLTVL.

The CDR3 sequence: CASSLIRQGEAFF. The CDR3 nucleotides read TGTGCCAGCAGCTTAATCCGACAGGGTGAAGCTTTCTTT. The chain employs TRBV7-3 and TRBJ1-1, with 7 bases aligning to TRBD1. Germline V gene data show CDR1 as SGHTA and CDR2 as FQGTGA. The ends lost 1 base at V and 7 bases at J; junction bases unmatched: 3. CDR3 size: 13 residues.

CDR3 in DNA: TGTGCCAGCAGCCAAGATTCATTAGGGGCTGTCGTCGGCTACACCTTC. Translated, it gives CASSQDSLGAVVGYTF. The chain joins TRBV4-2 to TRBJ1-2; the D gene is possibly TRBD1 (5 bases). V was pared by 0 bases and J by 8 bases, with 19 bases between. The CDR3 loop spans 16 amino acids. CDR1 and CDR2 from the germline V gene are LGHNA and YNFKEQ.

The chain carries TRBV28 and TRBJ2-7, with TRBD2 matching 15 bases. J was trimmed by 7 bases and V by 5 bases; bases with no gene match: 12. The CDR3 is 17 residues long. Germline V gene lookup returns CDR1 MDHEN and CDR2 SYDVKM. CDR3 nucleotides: TGTGCCAGCAGTCCCCACTCGGGACTAGCGGGAGGATGGGAGCAGTACTTC. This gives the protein CASSPHSGLAGGWEQYF.

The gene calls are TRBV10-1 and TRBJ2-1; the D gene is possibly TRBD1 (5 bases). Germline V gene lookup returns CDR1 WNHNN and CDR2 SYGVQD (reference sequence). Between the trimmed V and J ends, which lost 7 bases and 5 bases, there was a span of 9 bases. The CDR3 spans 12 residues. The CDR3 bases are TGCGCCAGCACGGACAACCACAATGAGCAGTTCTTC. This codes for CASTDNHNEQFF.

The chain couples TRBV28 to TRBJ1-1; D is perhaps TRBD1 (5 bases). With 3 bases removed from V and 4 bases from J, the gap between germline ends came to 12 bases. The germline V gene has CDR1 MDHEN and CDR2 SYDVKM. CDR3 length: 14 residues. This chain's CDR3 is CASSLQGQGTEAFF. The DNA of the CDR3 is TGTGCCAGCAGTTTGCAGGGCCAGGGCACTGAAGCTTTCTTT.

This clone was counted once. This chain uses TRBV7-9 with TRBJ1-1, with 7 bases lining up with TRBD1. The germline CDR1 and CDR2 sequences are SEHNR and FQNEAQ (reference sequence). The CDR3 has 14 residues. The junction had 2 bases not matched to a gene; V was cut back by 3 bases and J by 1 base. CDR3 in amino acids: CASSLRTGNTEAFF. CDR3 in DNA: TGTGCCAGCAGCTTGAGGACAGGGAACACTGAAGCTTTCTTT.

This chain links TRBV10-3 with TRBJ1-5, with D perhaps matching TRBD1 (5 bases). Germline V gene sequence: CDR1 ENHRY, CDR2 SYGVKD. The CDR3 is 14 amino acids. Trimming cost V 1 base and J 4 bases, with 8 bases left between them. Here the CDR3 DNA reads TGTGCCATCAGTGAGTGGGCAGGGAATCAGCCCCAGCATTTT. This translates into CAISEWAGNQPQHF.

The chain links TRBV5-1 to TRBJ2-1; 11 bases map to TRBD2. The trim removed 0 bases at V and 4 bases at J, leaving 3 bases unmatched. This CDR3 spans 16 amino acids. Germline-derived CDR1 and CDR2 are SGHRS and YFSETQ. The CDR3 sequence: CASSLVSGRGYNEQFF. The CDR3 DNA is TGCGCCAGCAGCTTGGTTAGCGGGAGGGGGTACAATGAGCAGTTCTTC.

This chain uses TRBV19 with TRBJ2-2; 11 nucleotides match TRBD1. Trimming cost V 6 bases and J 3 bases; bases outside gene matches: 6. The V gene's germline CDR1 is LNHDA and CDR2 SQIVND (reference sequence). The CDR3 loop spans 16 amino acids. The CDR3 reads CASSVRDRGYTGELFF. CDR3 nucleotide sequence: TGTGCCAGTAGCGTCCGGGACAGGGGGTACACCGGGGAGCTGTTTTTT.

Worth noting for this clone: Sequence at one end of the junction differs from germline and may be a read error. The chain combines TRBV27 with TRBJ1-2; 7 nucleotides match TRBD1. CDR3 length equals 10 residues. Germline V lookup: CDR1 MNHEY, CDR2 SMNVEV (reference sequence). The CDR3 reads CASTDRVEAF. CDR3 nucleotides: TGTGCCAGCACTGACAGGGTGGAGGCCTTC.